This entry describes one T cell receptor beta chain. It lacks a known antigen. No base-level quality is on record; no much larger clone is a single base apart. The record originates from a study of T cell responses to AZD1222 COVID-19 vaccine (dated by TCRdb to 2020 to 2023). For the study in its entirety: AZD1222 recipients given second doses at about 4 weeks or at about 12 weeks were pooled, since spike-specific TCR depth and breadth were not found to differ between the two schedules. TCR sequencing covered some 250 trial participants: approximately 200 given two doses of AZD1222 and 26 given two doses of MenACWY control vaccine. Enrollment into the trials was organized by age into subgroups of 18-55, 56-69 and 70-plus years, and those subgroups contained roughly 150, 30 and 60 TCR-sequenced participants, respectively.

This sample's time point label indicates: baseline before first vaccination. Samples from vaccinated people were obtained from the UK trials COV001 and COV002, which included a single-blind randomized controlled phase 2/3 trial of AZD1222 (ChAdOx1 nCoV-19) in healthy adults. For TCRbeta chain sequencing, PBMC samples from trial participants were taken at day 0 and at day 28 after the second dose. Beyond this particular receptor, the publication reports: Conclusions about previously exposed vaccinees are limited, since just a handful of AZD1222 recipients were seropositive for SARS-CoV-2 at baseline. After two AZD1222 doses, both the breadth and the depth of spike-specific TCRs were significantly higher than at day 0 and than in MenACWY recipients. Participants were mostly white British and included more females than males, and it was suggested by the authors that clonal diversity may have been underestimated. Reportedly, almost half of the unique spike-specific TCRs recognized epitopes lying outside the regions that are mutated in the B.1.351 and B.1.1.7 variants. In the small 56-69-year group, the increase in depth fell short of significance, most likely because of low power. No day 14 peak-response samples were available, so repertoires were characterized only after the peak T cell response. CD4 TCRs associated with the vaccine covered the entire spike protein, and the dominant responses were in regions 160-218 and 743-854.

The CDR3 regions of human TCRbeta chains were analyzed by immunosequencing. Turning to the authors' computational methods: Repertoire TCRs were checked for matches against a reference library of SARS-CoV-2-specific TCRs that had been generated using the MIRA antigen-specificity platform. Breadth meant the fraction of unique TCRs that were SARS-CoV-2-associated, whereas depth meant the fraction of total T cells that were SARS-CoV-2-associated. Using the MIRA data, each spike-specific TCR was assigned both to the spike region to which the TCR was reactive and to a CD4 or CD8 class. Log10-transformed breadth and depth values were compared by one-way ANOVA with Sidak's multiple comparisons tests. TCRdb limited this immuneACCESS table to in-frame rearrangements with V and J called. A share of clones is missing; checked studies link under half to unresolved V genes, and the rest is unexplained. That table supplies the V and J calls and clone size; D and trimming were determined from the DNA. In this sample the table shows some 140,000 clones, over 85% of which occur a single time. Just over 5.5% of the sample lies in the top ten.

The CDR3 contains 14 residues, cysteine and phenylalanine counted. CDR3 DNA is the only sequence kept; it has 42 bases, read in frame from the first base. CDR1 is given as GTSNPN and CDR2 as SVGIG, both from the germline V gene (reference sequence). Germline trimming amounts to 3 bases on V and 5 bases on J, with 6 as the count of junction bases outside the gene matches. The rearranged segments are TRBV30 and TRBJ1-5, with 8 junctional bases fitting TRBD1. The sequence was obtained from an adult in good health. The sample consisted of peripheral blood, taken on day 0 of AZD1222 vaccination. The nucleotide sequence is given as TGTGCCTGGAGGAGACAGGGGTTGCATCAGCCCCAGCATTTT. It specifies CAWRRQGLHQPQHF.